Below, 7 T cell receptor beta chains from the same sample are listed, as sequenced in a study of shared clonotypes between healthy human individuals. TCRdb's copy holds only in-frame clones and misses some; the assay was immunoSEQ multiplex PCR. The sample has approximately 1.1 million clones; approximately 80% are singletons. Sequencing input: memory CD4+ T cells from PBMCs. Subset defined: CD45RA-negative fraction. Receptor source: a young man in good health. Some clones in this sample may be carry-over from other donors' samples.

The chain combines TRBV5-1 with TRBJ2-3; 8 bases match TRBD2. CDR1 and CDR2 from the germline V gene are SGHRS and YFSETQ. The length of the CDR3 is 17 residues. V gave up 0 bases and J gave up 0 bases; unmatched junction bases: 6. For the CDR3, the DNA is TGCGCCAGCAGCTTGGCCTCTAGCGGGTACAGCACAGATACGCAGTATTTT. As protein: CASSLASSGYSTDTQYF.

The CDR3: CASSQADRGGFSPLHF. DNA of the CDR3: TGTGCCAGCAGCCAAGCAGACAGGGGAGGATTTTCACCCCTCCACTTT. The chain joins TRBV14 to TRBJ1-6, with 8 bases identical to TRBD1. CDR1 SGHDN and CDR2 FVKESK come from the germline V gene. The CDR3 loop spans 16 amino acids. The ends lost 1 base at V and 9 bases at J; junction bases unmatched: 8.

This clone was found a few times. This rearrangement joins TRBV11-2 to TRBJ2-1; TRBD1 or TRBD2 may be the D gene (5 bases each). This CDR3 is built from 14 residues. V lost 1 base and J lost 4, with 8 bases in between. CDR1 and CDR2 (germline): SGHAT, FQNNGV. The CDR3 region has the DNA TGTGCCAGCAGCTTAGGACAGCGGTACAATGAGCAGTTCTTC. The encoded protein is CASSLGQRYNEQFF.

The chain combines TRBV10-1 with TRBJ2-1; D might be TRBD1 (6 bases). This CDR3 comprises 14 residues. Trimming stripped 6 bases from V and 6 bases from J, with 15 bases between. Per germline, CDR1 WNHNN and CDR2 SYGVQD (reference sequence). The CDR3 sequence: CASSDRYRVNEQFF. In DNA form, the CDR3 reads TGCGCCAGCAGCGACCGATACAGGGTCAATGAGCAGTTCTTC.

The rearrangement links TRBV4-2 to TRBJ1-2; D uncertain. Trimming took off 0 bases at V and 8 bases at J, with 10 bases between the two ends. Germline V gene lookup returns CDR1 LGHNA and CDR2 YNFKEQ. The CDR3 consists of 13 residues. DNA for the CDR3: TGTGCCAGCAGCCAAGAATATCAAGGCGGCTACACCTTC. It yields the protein CASSQEYQGGYTF.

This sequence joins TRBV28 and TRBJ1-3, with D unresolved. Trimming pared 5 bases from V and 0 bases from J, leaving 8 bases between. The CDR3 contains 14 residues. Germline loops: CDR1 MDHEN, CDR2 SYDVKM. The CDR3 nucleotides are TGTGCCAGCAGTCCCGGGAGCTCTGGAAACACCATATATTTT. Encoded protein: CASSPGSSGNTIYF.

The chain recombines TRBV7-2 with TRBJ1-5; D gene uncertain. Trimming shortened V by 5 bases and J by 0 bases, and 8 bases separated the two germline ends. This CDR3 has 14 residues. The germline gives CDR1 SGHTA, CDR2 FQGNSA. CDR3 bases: TGTGCCAGCAGCCCGACTTTTAGCAATCAGCCCCAGCATTTT. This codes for CASSPTFSNQPQHF.